These 8 T cell receptor beta chains were all obtained from the same sample, sequenced in a study of T-cell memory formation after mild COVID-19 (dated by TCRdb to the early 2020s). The library was prepared using 5' RACE. The run used an Illumina NovaSeq 6000. The public reads were reanalyzed by TCRdb: fastp trimming at Q25, MiXCR alignment, in-frame beta chains only. CDR3 protein duplicates are merged, each entry listing the most common genes and DNA. Within this sample are 450,000 to 650,000 distinct CDR3 sequences, with over 15% of them counted one time only. About 11% of the sample lies in the top ten. What was sequenced was PBMCs or a T cell subset sorted from them (not recorded which). The receptors were sampled from an adult woman who had mild COVID-19 (a few samples of this study predate the infection). The sample titles of this study are shuffled in the database, so cell type and time point are left out; the donor was told from shared clones.

This clonotype was picked up a small number of times. The chain combines TRBV7-6 with TRBJ2-7; 8 bases agree with TRBD1. The V gene's germline CDR1 is SGHVS and CDR2 FNYEAQ. This CDR3 is 16 amino acids long. V shed 3 bases and J 6 bases; nucleotides not matched to a gene: 13. CDR3 DNA sequence: TGTGCCAGCAGCTTCGGGACAGGATCGACTCTGAGCGAGCAGTACTTC. This encodes CASSFGTGSTLSEQYF.

The genes are TRBV11-3 and TRBJ2-7; D possibly corresponds to TRBD2 (6 bases). V was shortened by 4 bases and J by 4 bases, with 11 bases between the two germline ends. The CDR3 sequence is 13 residues long. The germline CDR1 and CDR2 sequences are SGHNT and YENEEA. As DNA, the CDR3 is TGTGCCAGCAGCTCCGGGGGTATATACGAGCAGTACTTC. Translation gives CASSSGGIYEQYF.

This clonotype was seen a handful of times. The V gene is TRBV7-9, the J gene TRBJ2-7, with unresolved D. V was trimmed by 1 base and J by 2 bases, leaving 12 bases between them. The CDR3 contains 15 residues. Germline assignment: CDR1 SEHNR and CDR2 FQNEAQ (reference sequence). CDR3 nucleotides: TGTGCCAGCAGCTTAGGGGGAAGTTGGGCCTACGAGCAGTACTTC. It encodes CASSLGGSWAYEQYF.

This clonotype has more than one count but fewer than ten. The chain carries TRBV5-6 and TRBJ2-7, with TRBD1 as a possible D gene (6 bases). Trimming took 3 bases from V and 3 from J, leaving 13 bases between them. CDR1 SGHDT and CDR2 YYEEEE come from the germline V gene. The CDR3 loop spans 14 amino acids. CDR3 nucleotide sequence: TGTGCCAGCAGCTGGCAGGGGATCTTCTACGAGCAGTACTTC. Its protein product is CASSWQGIFYEQYF.

The chain combines TRBV6-5 with TRBJ1-1; 7 bases match TRBD1. This CDR3 spans 13 amino acids. CDR1 is MNHEY and CDR2 is SVGAGI in the germline V gene. Germline trimming cut 7 bases from V and 1 base from J; bases unmatched to any gene: 3. CDR3 sequence: CASTRQGNTEAFF. For the CDR3, the DNA is TGTGCCAGCACCCGACAGGGGAACACTGAAGCTTTCTTT.

The rearrangement uses TRBV6-5 and TRBJ1-1; D unresolved. Trimming removed 6 bases at V and 11 bases at J, with 16 bases between. The germline V gene encodes CDR1 MNHEY and CDR2 SVGAGI. The length of the CDR3 is 12 residues. This CDR3 is CASSTLAGSAFF. For the CDR3, the DNA is TGTGCCAGCAGCACTCTAGCGGGGTCCGCTTTCTTT.

This clonotype has only a few counts. The chain combines TRBV27 with TRBJ2-7; possible D gene TRBD1, 6 bases. Trimming took 6 bases from V and 3 from J, leaving 15 bases between them. The CDR3 runs to 14 residues. From germline, CDR1 is MNHEY and CDR2 SMNVEV (reference sequence). The CDR3 spells CASSTSIQGYEQYF. In nucleotides, the CDR3 is TGTGCCAGCAGCACATCCATACAGGGCTACGAGCAGTACTTC.

This clonotype was counted many times. The chain recombines TRBV5-1 with TRBJ2-7; 9 bases are shared with TRBD1. This CDR3 is built from 12 residues. Germline V gene data show CDR1 as SGHRS and CDR2 as YFSETQ. Trimming at V came to 5 bases and at J to 9 bases, leaving 6 bases not matched to a gene. The CDR3 nucleotides read TGCGCCAGCAGACCGGACAGGGGAGGGCAGTACTTC. Translated, it gives CASRPDRGGQYF.